Below, 15 T cell receptor beta chains from the same sample are listed, as sequenced in a study of shared clonotypes between healthy human individuals. The assay was immunoSEQ multiplex PCR, and TCRdb's table has in-frame clones only and misses some. The sample has 2 million to 2.5 million clones; roughly 95% are singletons. The sample taken for sequencing was naive CD4+ T cells sorted from blood. Subset: CD45RA+ positively selected. The receptors here all came from a man between 18 and 35 years old in good health.

This chain joins TRBV5-4 and TRBJ2-2; 7 nucleotides agree with TRBD2. Per germline, CDR1 SGHNT and CDR2 YYREEE (reference sequence). J lost 5 bases, V lost 0 bases, and 7 bases had no gene match. The CDR3 extends over 16 amino acids. The CDR3 DNA reads as TGTGCCAGCAGCTTGGTGGCTAGCGGAGGAACCGGGGAGCTGTTTTTT. As protein: CASSLVASGGTGELFF.

The CDR3 DNA follows: TGTGCCAGCACTCCCACCCCAACTAATGAAAAACTGTTTTTT. Protein product: CASTPTPTNEKLFF. The chain is built from TRBV6-5 and TRBJ1-4; D remains ambiguous. The CDR3 is 14 amino acids. Germline CDR1 reads MNHEY; CDR2 reads SVGAGI. With 7 bases removed from V and 0 bases from J, the gap between germline ends came to 9 bases.

The rearrangement uses TRBV9 and TRBJ2-7, with 9 bases that match TRBD2. V shed 4 bases and J 1 base; nucleotides not matched to a gene: 9. CDR3 length equals 16 residues. Looked up from germline, CDR1 is SGDLS and CDR2 is YYNGEE. The CDR3 DNA is TGTGCCAGCAGCCCCCGGACTAGCGCCGGATCCTACGAGCAGTACTTC. This codes for CASSPRTSAGSYEQYF.

This rearrangement joins TRBV5-1 to TRBJ2-3; D gene ambiguous. The germline V gene has CDR1 SGHRS and CDR2 YFSETQ. This CDR3 contains 16 residues. V lost 4 bases, J lost 0 bases, and 15 bases lay in between. CDR3 amino acids: CASSMDRGPSTDTQYF. In DNA form, the CDR3 reads TGCGCCAGCAGCATGGACCGCGGACCGAGCACAGATACGCAGTATTTT.

The chain is built from TRBV2 and TRBJ1-2; weak D call: TRBD1 (5 bases). CDR3 length: 13 residues. The V end was cut by 6 bases, the J end by 3 bases, with 11 bases between. Germline V gives CDR1 SNHLY, CDR2 FYNNEI. Here the CDR3 DNA reads TGTGCCAGCAGCGCCGGGACTCACTATGGCTACACCTTC. It yields the protein CASSAGTHYGYTF.

As regards this clone: This sample also contains other DNA sequences that code for the same CDR3. The chain has TRBV9 and TRBJ2-3; perhaps TRBD1 as D (6 bases). This CDR3 has 15 amino acids. CDR1 SGDLS and CDR2 YYNGEE come from the germline V gene. V was clipped by 1 base and J by 0 bases, with 9 bases between them. CDR3 DNA: TGTGCCAGCAGCGTATCGAGGGGGAGCACAGATACGCAGTATTTT. This encodes CASSVSRGSTDTQYF.

The chain couples TRBV7-2 to TRBJ2-3, with TRBD2 matching over 11 bases. Trimming removed 6 bases from V and 0 bases from J; junction bases left unmatched: 11. In germline, CDR1 is SGHTA, CDR2 FQGNSA. The CDR3 is 18 residues long. CDR3 in DNA: TGTGCCAGCAGTAGCCCACTAGCGGGGGTTTTTAGCACAGATACGCAGTATTTT. Translation gives CASSSPLAGVFSTDTQYF.

This rearrangement joins TRBV11-2 to TRBJ2-6; D not certain. V was cut by 5 bases and J by 1 base, with 15 bases left in between. CDR1 and CDR2 from the germline V gene are SGHAT and FQNNGV. This CDR3 region has 17 residues. CDR3 DNA sequence: TGTGCCAGCAGCCCTGCCGACTTCGGGTCTGGGGCCAACGTCCTGACTTTC. The encoded protein is CASSPADFGSGANVLTF.

The chain couples TRBV7-9 to TRBJ2-7; no definite D call. Germline assignment: CDR1 SEHNR and CDR2 FQNEAQ (reference sequence). CDR3 size: 14 residues. V was clipped by 0 bases and J by 2 bases, with 8 bases between them. The CDR3 DNA sequence: TGTGCCAGCAGCTTAGCCGGTATCACCTACGAGCAGTACTTC. Its translation: CASSLAGITYEQYF.

This chain uses TRBV12-5 with TRBJ2-1; D perhaps matches TRBD1 (6 bases). V lost 4 bases, J lost 3 bases, and 7 bases lay in between. Germline V gene sequence: CDR1 LGHNT, CDR2 FRNRAP. This CDR3 region has 13 residues. The CDR3 sequence: CASGSRGYNEQFF. CDR3 DNA: TGTGCTAGTGGTTCCAGGGGCTACAATGAGCAGTTCTTC.

This chain uses TRBV18 with TRBJ1-2; tentative D call: TRBD1 (6 bases). Looked up from germline, CDR1 is KGHSH and CDR2 is LQKENI. The CDR3 extends over 16 amino acids. The V gene lost 3 bases and the J gene lost 2 bases, with 16 bases spanning the gap. The CDR3 DNA sequence: TGTGCCAGCTCACCGCCAGACGGGGGCGCAAACTATGGCTACACCTTC. This sequence encodes CASSPPDGGANYGYTF.

The chain combines TRBV5-1 with TRBJ2-3; D gene ambiguous. There are 14 residues in the CDR3. With 5 bases removed from V and 2 bases from J, the gap between germline ends came to 12 bases. CDR1 and CDR2 from the germline V gene are SGHRS and YFSETQ. Written as DNA, the CDR3 is TGCGCCAGCAGTCGGATCCCCGACACAGATACGCAGTATTTT. It translates to CASSRIPDTDTQYF.

The count of this clone is one. This chain joins TRBV9 and TRBJ2-1; 12 nucleotides align to TRBD2. The J segment lost 6 bases and the V segment lost 3 bases, leaving 4 bases of the junction unmatched. The germline V gene encodes CDR1 SGDLS and CDR2 YYNGEE. This CDR3 has 15 amino acids. CDR3 region: CASSGTSGMGNEQFF. Here the CDR3 DNA reads TGTGCCAGCAGCGGGACTAGCGGGATGGGCAATGAGCAGTTCTTC.

This chain connects TRBV6-5 to TRBJ1-4, with TRBD1 matching 7 bases. Germline CDR1 MNHEY, CDR2 SVGAGI. V dropped 5 bases and J dropped 5; count of bases not matched to a gene: 2. The CDR3 is made up of 13 amino acids. DNA for the CDR3: TGTGCCAGCAGTCCGGGACAGAATGAAAAACTGTTTTTT. Residues: CASSPGQNEKLFF.

This clone was detected only once. The J gene is TRBJ1-2, the V gene TRBV30, with D unclear. Trimming took off 1 base at V and 8 bases at J, with 17 bases between the two ends. The germline V gene has CDR1 GTSNPN and CDR2 SVGIG (reference sequence). The CDR3 contains 14 residues. This CDR3 reads CAWSASRGSEGYTF. For the CDR3, the DNA is TGTGCCTGGAGTGCGTCCCGTGGTTCGGAGGGCTACACCTTC.